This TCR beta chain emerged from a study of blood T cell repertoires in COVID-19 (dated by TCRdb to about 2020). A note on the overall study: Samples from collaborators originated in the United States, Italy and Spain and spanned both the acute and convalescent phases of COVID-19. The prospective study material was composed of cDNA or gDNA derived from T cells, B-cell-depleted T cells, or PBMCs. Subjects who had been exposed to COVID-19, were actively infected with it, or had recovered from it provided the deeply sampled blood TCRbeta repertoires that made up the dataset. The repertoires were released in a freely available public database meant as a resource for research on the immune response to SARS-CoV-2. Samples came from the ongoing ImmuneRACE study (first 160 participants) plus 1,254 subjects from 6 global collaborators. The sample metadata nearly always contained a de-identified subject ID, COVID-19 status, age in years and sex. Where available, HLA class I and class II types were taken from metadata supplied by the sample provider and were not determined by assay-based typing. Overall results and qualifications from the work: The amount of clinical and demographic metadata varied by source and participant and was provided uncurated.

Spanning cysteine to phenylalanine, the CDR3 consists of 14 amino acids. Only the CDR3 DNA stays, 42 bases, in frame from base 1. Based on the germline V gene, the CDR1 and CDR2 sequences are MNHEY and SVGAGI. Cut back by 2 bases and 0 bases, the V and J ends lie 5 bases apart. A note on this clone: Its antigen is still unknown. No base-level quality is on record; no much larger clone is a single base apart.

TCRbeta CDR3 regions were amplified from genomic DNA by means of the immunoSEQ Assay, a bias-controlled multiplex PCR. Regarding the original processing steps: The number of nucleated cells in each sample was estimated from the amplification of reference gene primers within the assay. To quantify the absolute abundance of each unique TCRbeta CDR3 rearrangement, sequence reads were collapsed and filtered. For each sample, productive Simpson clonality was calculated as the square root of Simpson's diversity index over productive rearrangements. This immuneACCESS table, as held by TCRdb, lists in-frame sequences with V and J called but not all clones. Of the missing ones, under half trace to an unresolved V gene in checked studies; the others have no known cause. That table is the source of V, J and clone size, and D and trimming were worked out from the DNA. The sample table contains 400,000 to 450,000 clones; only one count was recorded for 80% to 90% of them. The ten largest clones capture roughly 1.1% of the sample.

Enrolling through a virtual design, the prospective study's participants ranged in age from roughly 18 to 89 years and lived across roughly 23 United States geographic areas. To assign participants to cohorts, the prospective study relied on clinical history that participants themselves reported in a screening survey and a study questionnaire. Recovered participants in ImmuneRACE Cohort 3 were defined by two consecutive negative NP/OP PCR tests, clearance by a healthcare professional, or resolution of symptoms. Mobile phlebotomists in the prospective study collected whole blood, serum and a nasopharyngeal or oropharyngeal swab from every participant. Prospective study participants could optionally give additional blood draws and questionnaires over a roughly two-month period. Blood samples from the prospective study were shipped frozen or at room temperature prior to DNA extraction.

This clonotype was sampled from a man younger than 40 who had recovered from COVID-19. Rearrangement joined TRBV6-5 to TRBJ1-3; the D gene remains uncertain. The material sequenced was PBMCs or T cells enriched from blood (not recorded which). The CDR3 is CASSYSSSGNTIYF. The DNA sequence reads TGTGCCAGCAGTTACAGTAGCTCTGGAAACACCATATATTTT.